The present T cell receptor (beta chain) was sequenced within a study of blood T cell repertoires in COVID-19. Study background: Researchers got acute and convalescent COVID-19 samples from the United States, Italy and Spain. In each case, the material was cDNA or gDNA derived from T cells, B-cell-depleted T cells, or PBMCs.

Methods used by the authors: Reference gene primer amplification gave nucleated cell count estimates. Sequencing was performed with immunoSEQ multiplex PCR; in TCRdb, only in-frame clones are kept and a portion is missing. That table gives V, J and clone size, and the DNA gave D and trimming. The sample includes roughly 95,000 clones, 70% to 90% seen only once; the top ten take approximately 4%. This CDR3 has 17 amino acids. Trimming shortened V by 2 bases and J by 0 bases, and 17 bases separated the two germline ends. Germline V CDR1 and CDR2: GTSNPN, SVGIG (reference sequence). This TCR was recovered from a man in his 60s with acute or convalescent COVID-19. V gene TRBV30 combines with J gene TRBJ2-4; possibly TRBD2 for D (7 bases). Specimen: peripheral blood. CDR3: CAWSTGGRGLAKNIQYF. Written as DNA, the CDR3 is TGTGCCTGGAGTACGGGAGGCAGGGGACTAGCCAAAAACATTCAGTACTTC.